There are many counts of the clone carrying this TCR beta chain. TCRdb re-called clones from the PCR reads using MiXCR. Among about 92,000 clones listed, about 16% were seen once. The record originates from a study of metastatic and nonmetastatic thyroid tumors. Patients had received no treatment of any kind before thyroid surgery. The TCR originated in a female donor with papillary thyroid cancer or a benign thyroid nodule (not recorded which). Some clones in this sample may be carry-over from other donors' samples. The sequenced sample was blood.

CDR3 loop: CASSKGPNSPLHF. The CDR3 coding sequence is TGTGCCAGCAGTAAAGGCCCAAATTCACCCCTCCACTTT. This rearrangement joins TRBV27 to TRBJ1-6; D gene uncertain. CDR1 MNHEY and CDR2 SMNVEV come from the germline V gene (reference sequence). V lost 5 bases and J lost 7, with 9 bases in between. This CDR3 has 13 residues.